Listed below are T cell receptor beta chains from one sample, sequenced in a study of T cell changes during pregnancy in multiple sclerosis. Libraries were prepared by immunoSEQ multiplex PCR; TCRdb keeps only in-frame clonotypes and omits some of them. The top ten clones hold around 0.58% of a sample with 50,000 to 60,000 clones, just under 90% of them seen once. The sample consisted of CD4+ T cells from peripheral blood mononuclear cells, taken in the first trimester of pregnancy. The receptors come from a female donor with multiple sclerosis, enrolled in a pregnancy study. Both conserved end residues are part of each CDR3. D genes are given only for firm matches.

TRBV29-1	16	TRBD1	TRBJ1-1	CSVEGVAGTANTEAFF
TRBV10-3	13	TRBD1	TRBJ1-6	CAISGDRDSPLHF
TRBV9	17	TRBD2	TRBJ2-5	CASSVGISGGMEETQYF
TRBV11-3	14	TRBD2	TRBJ2-1	CASSLLAGAGEQFF
TRBV19	14	NA	TRBJ2-1	CASGAAASYNEQFF
TRBV29-1	14	NA	TRBJ2-3	CSVEGRGSTDTQYF
TRBV25-1	14	NA	TRBJ1-1	CASSRSGVNTEAFF
TRBV19	14	NA	TRBJ2-2	CASSIQGSPGELFF
TRBV19	16	TRBD2	TRBJ2-1	CASSIDRLAGNNEQFF
TRBV6-5	13	NA	TRBJ1-1	CASSYGRDTEAFF